This T cell receptor beta chain was captured in a study of T cell responses to AZD1222 COVID-19 vaccine. Sequencing was performed with immunoSEQ multiplex PCR; in TCRdb, only in-frame clones are kept and a portion is missing. The sample records over 50,000 clones, over 75% being singletons. There are 14 residues in the CDR3. Germline V lookup: CDR1 MDHEN, CDR2 SYDVKM. V was trimmed by 7 bases and J by 6 bases, leaving 16 bases between them. The rearrangement joins TRBV28 to TRBJ1-5; tentatively, D is TRBD1 (5 bases). The sequence came from an adult who received the AZD1222 COVID-19 vaccine. This specimen consisted of peripheral blood, obtained 28 days after the second AZD1222 dose. This chain's CDR3 is CASIGAGLGQPQHF. The CDR3 DNA reads TGTGCCAGCATAGGGGCAGGGCTTGGTCAGCCCCAGCATTTT.